Described below is a single T cell receptor (beta chain) sequence and its context. Its binding antigen is unknown. From its cysteine to its phenylalanine, the CDR3 spans 18 amino acids. Solely the CDR3 DNA is kept, with 54 bases framed from the first base. CDR1 ENHRY and CDR2 SYGVKD were looked up in the germline V gene. V is cut back by 5 bases and J by 2 bases, with 11 bases in the junction unmatched. The receptor library was made with the immunoSEQ multiplex PCR assay. For the multiplex PCR, a mixture combining 60 forward primers for TCR Vbeta segments and 13 reverse primers for TCR Jbeta segments was used. The CDR3 region of rearranged TCR beta genes was amplified from genomic DNA with a multiplex PCR assay. Amplified TCR beta libraries were sequenced as 87-base-pair reads on the Illumina HiSeq System. On the authors' methods: In a later analysis, some 80 million unique TCR beta chains were counted across the roughly 670 repertoires, and roughly 10 million of these chains were shared by at least two donors. To remove PCR and sequencing errors, raw reads were error-corrected and collapsed into unique sequences using a nearest-neighbor algorithm that merged closely related sequences. CDR3 sequences were aligned to IMGT reference sequences to assign V, D and J gene segments. For a sequence to be retained, a match of at least six nucleotides was required to both a V gene segment and a J gene segment. A rearrangement was called productive if the CDR3 had no stop codons and remained in frame with V and J, and every other rearrangement was called non-productive. CDR3 was defined according to IMGT convention as the region running from the second conserved V-encoded cysteine to the conserved J-encoded phenylalanine. In an earlier analysis of more than 550 of the donors, sequences lacking an unambiguous match to a single V gene segment were excluded. In an earlier analysis of around 590 of the donors, a V segment was called functional when productive rearrangements were above 56.7%, and segregating when the standard deviation between donors exceeded 5%. A statistical classification framework was built to diagnose cytomegalovirus status from the catalog of TCR beta chain sequences. In a later analysis, V and J genes were assigned by comparing TCR nucleotide sequences against IMGT/GENE-DB human TR gene sequences. A later analysis assigned CDR3 sequences and most-parsimonious VDJ recombination scenarios with the TCRdist pipeline. In a later analysis, each TCR beta chain was defined by its CDR3 amino acid sequence together with its V-gene family, and reads without a unique V-gene family were excluded. A later analysis removed 500 to 600 highly shared, low-generation-probability nucleotide sequences to deal with suspected cross-contamination and a sequencing artifact. For each public chain, a later analysis derived a clonal expansion index from normalized ranks of inferred template counts within each repertoire. A later analysis computed generation probabilities with a VDJ recombination model fitted to out-of-frame rearrangements, and checked the results against IGoR. Hypergeometric tests were used in a later analysis to score TCR-TCR, TCR-HLA and TCR-CMV co-occurrence, with a repertoire-size bias correction applied to the TCR pairs. In a later analysis, false discovery rates were estimated by permuting HLA or CMV assignments 20 times. In a later analysis, co-occurring TCRs were grouped using DBSCAN, with TCRdist sequence similarity added in when clustering inside HLA-allele-positive subsets. Repertoires with fewer than 30,000 or more than 120,000 public chains, plus five repertoires with anomalous nucleotide sharing, were excluded from co-occurrence clustering. In TCRdb, the immuneACCESS table is reduced to in-frame sequences with V and J assigned. These tables do not hold every clone; where another copy was compared, an unresolved V gene accounts for under half, and the others remain unexplained. V and J calls and clone size are copied from that table; D and trimming were computed from the DNA. This sample's records show roughly 78,000 clones. 0.8% to 1% of the sample goes to the ten largest clones.

The cohort was made up of roughly 670 healthy bone marrow donors. At the time of sampling, all cohort members were nominally healthy, though unrecorded immune exposures were likely present. The donor tested CMV seronegative, placing the donor among the 350 or so seronegative members of the cohort. Every donor gave a peripheral blood sample, and the peripheral blood mononuclear cells from that sample were used for TCR beta sequencing. Genomic DNA extraction from the blood cell samples was performed with the Qiagen DNeasy Blood Extraction Kit. This entry is derived from a study of cytomegalovirus exposure and HLA in healthy donors (dated by TCRdb to 2016 to 2017). At the level of the whole study: In an earlier analysis of under 600 of the donors, 250 to 350 Gb of sequence data and some 100 million unique TCR beta sequences from 150 million to 200 million T cells were reported. Roughly 300 gigabases of sequencing data and approximately 80 million unique TCR sequences were included in an early release covering over 600 HLA-typed donors. Of the 300 to 450 genotyped donors, roughly 80% fell in the genetic ancestry cluster associated with self-reported Caucasian donors. The study was designed to test whether signatures of past pathogen exposure could be identified by cataloging public T cell receptors. Using immunosequencing, the study profiled T cell repertoires from fewer than 700 subjects and related those repertoires to cytomegalovirus serostatus. Besides the first cohort of 550 to 750 subjects, a separate validation cohort made up of 120 different subjects was used. High-throughput TCR immunosequencing, statistical association of individual TCRs with disease status, and machine learning were combined to predict cytomegalovirus infection status. A later analysis re-examined previously published TCR beta repertoires from hundreds of donors and added high-resolution HLA genotyping to investigate patterns of TCR occurrence. Rather than drawing on any new phenotypic data, the later analysis identified candidate immune exposures from TCR beta sequences and the way those sequences occurred across donors. An earlier analysis of 587 of the donors used high-throughput TCR beta sequencing to judge whether each TCR beta V gene segment behaved as functional or pseudogenic. Alongside the repertoire data, information on donor age, sex, ethnicity and CMV serostatus was compiled. A later genetic analysis took genome-wide SNP genotypes for about 55% of the roughly 670 donors and used that subset as a discovery cohort. Every discovery cohort repertoire had been produced on one sequencing platform. HLA typing included class I and class II loci at four-digit resolution. Typing coverage varied by locus: roughly 629-640 donors for A, B, C, DRB1 and DQB1; more than 500 for DQA1; nearly 610 for DPA1; approximately 490 for DPB1. Several DR-DQ haplotypes were treated as single units for association and clustering because of strong linkage in the cohort. Among about 390 genotyped donors of the cohort, an average of approximately 240,000 unique TCR beta nucleotide sequences were sequenced per donor, approximately 20% of them non-productive. General conclusions and limits of the study: In a later genetic analysis, fewer N-insertions in productive TCRs were reported among donors in an Asian-associated ancestry cluster than the approximately 630-donor mean. A further reported finding was that TCR beta sequences accurately predicted the HLA-A and HLA-B alleles for most subjects in the first cohort. A later analysis reported that several top co-occurrence clusters appeared linked to parvovirus B19, influenza, CMV and Epstein-Barr virus. Cytomegalovirus status was reported to be diagnosed by the classifier with high specificity and sensitivity in both the original and validation cohorts. A group of highly shared sequence variants was considered likely to be a technical artifact of the sequencing pipeline. In a later genetic analysis, a missense DCLRE1C variant was associated with V-gene and J-gene trimming of TCR beta chains, and the association was replicated in an independent cohort. Most TCR sequences were seen in very few donors, while some public TCRs were found in many individuals. Linkage disequilibrium might explain the correlated functional status among segregating V segments, but an unknown experimental factor could not be excluded. At a false discovery rate of 0.05, a later analysis linked about 17,000 TCR beta sequences to specific HLA alleles. When HLA alleles, especially DR and DQ, strongly co-occurred, TCR associations were difficult to assign to individual alleles. In vitro tests confirmed that three of the cytomegalovirus-associated TCR beta chains recognize cytomegalovirus antigens. It was suggested by the authors that the approach could potentially be generalized to other disease states and immunological phenotypes. A later analysis found that most CMV-associated TCR beta chains appeared HLA-restricted, with HLA associations seemingly driven largely by CMV exposure. The study gave a list of some 150 TCR beta chains associated with cytomegalovirus. Sequencing depth was assumed to be roughly uniform across donors in the presence/absence analyses, though that assumption may not hold. Because HLA typing was unavailable for some donors at each locus, only the typed subset was used in association tests. Compared with equally common non-associated chains, HLA-associated TCR beta chains in a later analysis were more clonally expanded and had lower generation probabilities. A later analysis found that TCR association rates varied across HLA loci, with DRB1 alleles showing the most associated TCRs and HLA-C alleles the fewest. Only TCR beta chains were sequenced in this cohort, and the absence of alpha or paired-chain data limited detectable features. The earlier analysis of 450 to 700 of the donors excluded approximately 17 rarely observed V segments, including chromosome 9 orphons, because counts were too low. The only immune exposure information available for the cohort was CMV serostatus. The 87-base-pair reads could not distinguish some IMGT-functional V segments, including TRBV6-2 and TRBV6-3, so those segments were excluded. In an earlier analysis of some 640 of the donors, most TCR beta V segments were observed in productive rearrangements about 90% or about 30% of the time, broadly matching IMGT annotations.

This clonotype was obtained from a boy younger than 18 in good health and CMV-seronegative. The rearranged chain carries TRBV10-3 and TRBJ1-4; 10 middle bases align to TRBD1. Specimen: PBMCs. The CDR3 sequence is CAISPTLGQGWTNEKLFF. The DNA reads TGTGCCATCAGTCCAACCCTGGGACAGGGGTGGACTAATGAAAAACTGTTTTTT.